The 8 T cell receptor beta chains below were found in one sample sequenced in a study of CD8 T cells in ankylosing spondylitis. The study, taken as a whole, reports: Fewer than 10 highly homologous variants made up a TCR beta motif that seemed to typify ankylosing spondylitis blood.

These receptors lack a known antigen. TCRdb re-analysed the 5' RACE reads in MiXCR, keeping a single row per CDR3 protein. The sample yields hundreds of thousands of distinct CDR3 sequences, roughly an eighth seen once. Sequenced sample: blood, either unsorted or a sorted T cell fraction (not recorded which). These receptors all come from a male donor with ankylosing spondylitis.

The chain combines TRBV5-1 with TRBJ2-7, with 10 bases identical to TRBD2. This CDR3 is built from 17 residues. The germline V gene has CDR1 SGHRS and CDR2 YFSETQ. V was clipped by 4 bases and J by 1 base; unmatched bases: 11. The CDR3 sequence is CASSRGLAGVGSYEQYF. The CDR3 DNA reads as TGCGCCAGCAGCCGAGGGCTAGCGGGAGTAGGGTCCTACGAGCAGTACTTC. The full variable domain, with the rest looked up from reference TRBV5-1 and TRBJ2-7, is KAGVTQTPRYLIKTRGQQVTLSCSPISGHRSVSWYQQTPGQGLQFLFEYFSETQRNKGNFPGRFSGRQFSNSRSEMNVSTLELGDSALYLCASSRGLAGVGSYEQYFGPGTRLTVT.

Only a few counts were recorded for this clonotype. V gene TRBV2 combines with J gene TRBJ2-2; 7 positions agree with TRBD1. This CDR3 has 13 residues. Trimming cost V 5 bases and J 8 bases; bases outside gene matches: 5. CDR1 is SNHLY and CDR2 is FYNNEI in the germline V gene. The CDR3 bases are TGTGCCAGCAGTTACCTCAGGGGGGGGGAGCTGTTTTTT. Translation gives CASSYLRGGELFF.

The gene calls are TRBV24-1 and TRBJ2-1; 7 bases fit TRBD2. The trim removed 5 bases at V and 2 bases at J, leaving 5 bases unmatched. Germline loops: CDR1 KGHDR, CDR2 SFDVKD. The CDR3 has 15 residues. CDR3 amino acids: CATSVGGGTYNEQFF. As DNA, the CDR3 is TGTGCCACCAGTGTCGGGGGAGGGACCTACAATGAGCAGTTCTTC.

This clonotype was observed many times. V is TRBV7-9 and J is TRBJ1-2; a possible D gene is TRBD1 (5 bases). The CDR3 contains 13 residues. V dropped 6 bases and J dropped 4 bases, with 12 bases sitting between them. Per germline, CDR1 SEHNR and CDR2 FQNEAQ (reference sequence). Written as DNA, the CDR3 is TGTGCCAGCAGTCTCGACAGCCTCTATGGCTACACCTTC. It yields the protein CASSLDSLYGYTF.

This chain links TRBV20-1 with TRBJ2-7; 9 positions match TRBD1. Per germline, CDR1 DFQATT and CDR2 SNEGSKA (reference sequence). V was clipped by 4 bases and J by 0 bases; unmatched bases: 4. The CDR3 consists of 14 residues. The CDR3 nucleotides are TGCAGTGCTACCGGACAGGGGCCCTCCTACGAGCAGTACTTC. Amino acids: CSATGQGPSYEQYF.

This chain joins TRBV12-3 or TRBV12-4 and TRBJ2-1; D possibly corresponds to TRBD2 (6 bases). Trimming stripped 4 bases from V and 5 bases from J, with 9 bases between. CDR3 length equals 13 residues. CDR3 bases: TGTGCCAGCAGTTCGGGACTCCACAATGAGCAGTTCTTC. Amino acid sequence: CASSSGLHNEQFF.

CDR3 coding DNA: TGTGCCAGCAGTTTCCGGGGGGAGGAGAACTACGAGCAGTACTTC. Its protein is CASSFRGEENYEQYF. The J gene is TRBJ2-7, the V gene TRBV27; 7 bases map to TRBD2. The J segment lost 3 bases and the V segment lost 3 bases, leaving 8 bases of the junction unmatched. CDR1 is MNHEY, CDR2 SMNVEV, per germline (reference sequence). This CDR3 is 15 amino acids long.

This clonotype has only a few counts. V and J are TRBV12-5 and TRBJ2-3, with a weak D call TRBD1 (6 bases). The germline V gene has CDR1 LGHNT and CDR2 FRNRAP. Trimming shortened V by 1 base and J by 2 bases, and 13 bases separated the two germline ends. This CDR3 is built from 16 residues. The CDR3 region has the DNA TGTGCTAGTGGTTTGGGCCGGGACACATCCACAGATACGCAGTATTTT. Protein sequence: CASGLGRDTSTDTQYF.